Below are 11 T cell receptor beta chains sequenced from a single sample in a study of blood T cell repertoires in COVID-19 (dated by TCRdb to about 2020). The receptor library was made with the immunoSEQ multiplex PCR assay. The table was pulled from immuneACCESS by TCRdb, which kept in-frame rearrangements only. Such tables lose some clones; where checked, under half of the loss comes from unresolved V genes, and the rest has no known cause. The sample records under 45,000 clones, about 82% of which are singletons. 5% to 7% of the sample is in the top ten clones. Sequenced: peripheral blood. The origin of the receptors is a man aged 50-60 years with active COVID-19.

V and J are TRBV19 and TRBJ1-5; D not certain. CDR1 and CDR2 (germline): LNHDA, SQIVND (reference sequence). Trimming stripped 9 bases from V and 0 bases from J, with 12 bases between. The CDR3 has 14 amino acids. DNA of the CDR3: TGTGCCAGCCGGCAGGATTATAGCAATCAGCCCCAGCATTTT. Amino acids: CASRQDYSNQPQHF.

This chain joins TRBV11-2 and TRBJ2-2; D remains ambiguous. CDR1 SGHAT and CDR2 FQNNGV come from the germline V gene. The V end was cut by 7 bases, the J end by 0 bases, with 9 bases between. This CDR3 is 14 amino acids long. The CDR3, as DNA: TGTGCCAGCAAGAGTAATTCGAACACCGGGGAGCTGTTTTTT. Translation: CASKSNSNTGELFF.

The CDR3 protein is CASSQMVKEAAVHTQYF. The CDR3 nucleotides are TGCGCCAGCAGCCAAATGGTAAAAGAGGCTGCAGTCCATACGCAGTATTTT. The chain recombines TRBV4-1 with TRBJ2-3; D gene uncertain. The CDR3 has 17 amino acids. Germline V lookup: CDR1 MGHRA, CDR2 YSYEKL. V was trimmed by 2 bases and J by 7 bases, leaving 22 bases between them.

This CDR3 is CASRPGTGSYEQYF. The CDR3 DNA reads as TGTGCCAGCAGACCCGGGACAGGATCCTACGAGCAGTACTTC. The V gene is TRBV27, the J gene TRBJ2-7; 8 bases are a match to TRBD1. The CDR3 runs 14 residues. Germline V gene data show CDR1 as MNHEY and CDR2 as SMNVEV (reference sequence). V trimming: 6 bases; J trimming: 1 base; junction bases outside the gene matches: 5.

CDR3: CASSDQRAGYGNTIYF. CDR3 in DNA: TGTGCCAGCAGTGACCAAAGGGCGGGGTATGGAAACACCATATATTTT. The J gene is TRBJ1-3, the V gene TRBV6-1; D gene uncertain. Per germline, CDR1 MNHNS and CDR2 SASEGT. Deletions cut 3 bases from V and 3 bases from J, with 15 bases between. The CDR3 consists of 16 residues.

The rearrangement uses TRBV28 and TRBJ1-2; D remains ambiguous. Germline CDR1 is MDHEN and CDR2 is SYDVKM. The CDR3 runs to 11 residues. V lost 4 bases and J lost 5, with 5 bases in between. The CDR3 protein is CASSSHYGYTF. The CDR3 DNA sequence: TGTGCCAGCAGTTCCCATTATGGCTACACCTTC.

This clone was seen more than once but under ten times. V and J are TRBV5-8 and TRBJ2-1; perhaps TRBD2 as D (7 bases). The length of the CDR3 is 15 residues. Per germline, CDR1 SGHTS and CDR2 YDEGEE. Trimming took off 4 bases at V and 3 bases at J, with 14 bases between the two ends. In DNA form, the CDR3 reads TGTGCCAGCAGCCCGCAGCGGGGACACTACAATGAGCAGTTCTTC. It translates to CASSPQRGHYNEQFF.

The V call is TRBV10-3, the J call TRBJ2-3; D unresolved. Trimming took off 7 bases at V and 2 bases at J, with 10 bases between the two ends. This CDR3 has 13 amino acids. Germline CDR1 is ENHRY and CDR2 is SYGVKD. The CDR3 coding sequence is TGTGCCATCAATTTCGAGTACACAGATACGCAGTATTTT. Translation gives CAINFEYTDTQYF.

V and J are TRBV27 and TRBJ2-7, with a tentative D call TRBD2 (6 bases). Germline V gene sequence: CDR1 MNHEY, CDR2 SMNVEV (reference sequence). CDR3 length: 15 residues. V was pared by 6 bases and J by 0 bases, with 15 bases between. DNA for the CDR3: TGTGCCAGCAGGCTTTTTGTCGGGAGCTCCTACGAGCAGTACTTC. Translation gives CASRLFVGSSYEQYF.

V and J are TRBV4-3 and TRBJ2-1; 12 bases are a match to TRBD2. The germline CDR1 and CDR2 sequences are LGHNA and YSLEER. The CDR3 extends over 16 amino acids. V trimming: 0 bases; J trimming: 8 bases; junction bases outside the gene matches: 5. The CDR3 region is CASSQDRASGRDEQFF. The CDR3 DNA reads as TGCGCCAGCAGCCAAGATAGGGCTAGCGGGAGGGATGAGCAGTTCTTC.

In this sample, this clone turned up once. This CDR3 is CASSFTAHTQYF. As DNA, the CDR3 is TGTGCCAGCAGCTTTACAGCCCATACGCAGTATTTT. The genes are TRBV5-6 and TRBJ2-3; unclear D gene. Germline V gene sequence: CDR1 SGHDT, CDR2 YYEEEE. The CDR3 length is 12 residues. V was trimmed by 2 bases and J by 7 bases, leaving 8 bases between them.